This T cell receptor (beta chain) was retrieved from a study of cytomegalovirus exposure and HLA in healthy donors (dated by TCRdb to the late 2010s). Concerning the study at large: An earlier analysis of approximately 600 of the donors reported approximately 270 Gb of sequence data and some 100 million unique TCR beta sequences from 190 million or so T cells. All discovery cohort repertoires had been generated on a single sequencing platform. Both class I and class II loci were covered by HLA typing, at four-digit resolution. Of the approximately 370 genotyped donors, 65% to 90% were placed in the genetic ancestry cluster associated with self-reported Caucasian donors. The later analysis used no new phenotypic data to find candidate immune exposures, relying instead on TCR beta sequences and their occurrence across donors. To predict cytomegalovirus infection status, the study combined high-throughput TCR immunosequencing, statistical association of individual TCRs with disease status, and machine learning. The T cell repertoires of 666 subjects were profiled by immunosequencing and related to cytomegalovirus serostatus. Besides the first cohort of 500 to 700 subjects, a separate validation cohort made up of some 110 different subjects was used. A later analysis re-analyzed previously published TCR beta repertoires from approximately 700 donors and added high-resolution HLA genotyping to study TCR occurrence patterns. Donor age, sex, ethnicity and CMV serostatus were collected together with the repertoire data. The aim of the study was to test whether cataloging public T cell receptors could identify signatures of past pathogen exposure. An earlier analysis of nearly 600 of the donors applied high-throughput TCR beta sequencing to assess whether each TCR beta V gene segment acted as functional or pseudogenic. Typing coverage differed by locus: A, B, C, DRB1 and DQB1 were typed in about 620-640 donors, DQA1 in 500 to 550, DPA1 in approximately 610, and DPB1 in 400 to 490. An early release that covered about 600 HLA-typed donors contained about 290 gigabases of sequencing data and about 93 million unique TCR sequences. A handful of DR-DQ haplotypes were handled as single units for association and clustering because linkage in the cohort was strong. A later genetic analysis took genome-wide SNP genotypes for about 65% of the roughly 670 donors and used that subset as a discovery cohort. Among some 410 genotyped donors of the cohort, an average of about 220,000 unique TCR beta nucleotide sequences was sequenced per donor, of which about 18% were non-productive. What the work shows at the level of the full study, not this receptor alone: According to a later analysis, most CMV-associated TCR beta chains appeared to be HLA-restricted, and the HLA associations seemed to be driven largely by CMV exposure. A cluster of highly shared sequence variants was judged likely to represent a technical artifact of the sequencing pipeline. CMV serostatus was the only immune exposure information available for the cohort. HLA typing was unavailable for some donors at each locus, so association tests used only the typed subset. It was suggested by the authors that the approach could potentially be generalized to other disease states and immunological phenotypes. Presence/absence analyses assumed roughly uniform sequencing depth across donors, an assumption that may not hold. According to a later analysis, parvovirus B19, influenza, CMV and Epstein-Barr virus appeared linked to several top co-occurrence clusters. A later genetic analysis associated a missense DCLRE1C variant with V-gene and J-gene trimming of TCR beta chains, and an independent cohort replicated the association. This cohort had only TCR beta chains sequenced, and the lack of alpha or paired-chain data limited which features could be detected. A total of 164 TCR beta chains were listed by the study as associated with cytomegalovirus. Across donors, most TCR sequences were observed very rarely, whereas some public TCRs were present in many individuals. An earlier analysis of 587 of the donors showed that most TCR beta V segments appeared in productive rearrangements either about 90% or about 30% of the time, which broadly matched IMGT annotations. Three of the identified cytomegalovirus-associated TCR beta chains were confirmed in vitro to be specific for cytomegalovirus antigens. Because counts were too low, seventeen rarely observed V segments, including chromosome 9 orphons, were excluded from the earlier analysis of roughly 580 of the donors. Specific HLA alleles were associated with 15,000 to 20,000 TCR beta sequences at a false discovery rate of 0.05 in a later analysis. Some IMGT-functional V segments, including TRBV6-2 and TRBV6-3, could not be told apart with the 87-base-pair reads, so those segments were excluded. In both the original and validation cohorts, the classifier was reported to diagnose cytomegalovirus status with high specificity and sensitivity. A further reported finding was that TCR beta sequences accurately predicted the HLA-A and HLA-B alleles for most subjects in the first cohort. According to a later genetic analysis, donors in an Asian-associated ancestry cluster had fewer N-insertions in productive TCRs than the approximately 650-donor mean. Correlated functional status among segregating V segments might reflect linkage disequilibrium, but an unknown experimental factor could not be ruled out. In a later analysis, HLA-associated TCR beta chains were found to be more clonally expanded and to have lower generation probabilities than equally common non-associated chains. Assigning TCR associations to individual alleles was difficult when HLA alleles, especially DR and DQ, strongly co-occurred. A later analysis found that TCR association rates varied across HLA loci, with DRB1 alleles showing the most associated TCRs and HLA-C alleles the fewest.

For this chain, trimming is 1 base at the V end and 0 bases at the J end, and the number of junction bases without a gene match is 9. CDR3 length: 18 amino acids, cysteine to phenylalanine. CDR3 DNA only is kept here, 54 bases in frame from base 1. From the germline V gene, CDR1 is LGHNT and CDR2 is FRNRAP. Remarks on this clone: Its antigen is not yet known. Base qualities are not provided; no much larger clone lies one nucleotide away.

The cohort consisted of fewer than 700 healthy bone marrow donors. At the time of sampling, all cohort members were nominally healthy, though unrecorded immune exposures were likely present. The donor was CMV seropositive and belonged to the group of about 290 seropositive cohort members. A peripheral blood sample was provided by each donor, and peripheral blood mononuclear cells were used for TCR beta sequencing. Genomic DNA was extracted from the blood cell samples with the Qiagen DNeasy Blood Extraction Kit. The library was prepared using the immunoSEQ multiplex PCR assay. For the multiplex PCR, a mixture combining 60 forward primers for TCR Vbeta segments and 13 reverse primers for TCR Jbeta segments was used. A multiplex PCR assay on genomic DNA amplified the CDR3 region of rearranged TCR beta genes. Amplified TCR beta libraries were sequenced as 87-base-pair reads on the Illumina HiSeq System. In the authors' own workflow: In a later analysis, some 80 million unique TCR beta chains were counted across the 500 to 850 repertoires, and around 10 million of these chains were shared by at least two donors. A nearest-neighbor algorithm error-corrected the raw reads and collapsed the reads into unique sequences, merging closely related sequences to remove PCR and sequencing errors. Alignment of CDR3 sequences to IMGT reference sequences was used to assign V, D and J gene segments. For a sequence to be retained, a match of at least six nucleotides to both a V gene segment and a J gene segment was required. Rearrangements were called productive when the CDR3 lacked stop codons and stayed in frame with V and J; all others were non-productive. CDR3 was defined by IMGT convention, running from the second conserved V-encoded cysteine to the conserved J-encoded phenylalanine. The earlier analysis of fewer than 700 of the donors excluded sequences that lacked an unambiguous match to a single V gene segment. In an earlier analysis of some 590 of the donors, V segments were called functional above 56.7% productive rearrangements and were called segregating when the between-donor standard deviation exceeded 5%. A statistical classification framework was developed to diagnose cytomegalovirus status using the catalog of TCR beta chain sequences. In a later analysis, V and J genes were assigned by comparing TCR nucleotide sequences against IMGT/GENE-DB human TR gene sequences. In a later analysis, CDR3 sequences and most-parsimonious VDJ recombination scenarios were assigned using the TCRdist pipeline. A later analysis defined each TCR beta chain by its CDR3 amino acid sequence plus V-gene family, and excluded reads lacking a unique V-gene family. A later analysis removed several hundred highly shared, low-generation-probability nucleotide sequences to deal with suspected cross-contamination and a sequencing artifact. In a later analysis, a clonal expansion index for each public chain was calculated from normalized within-repertoire ranks of inferred template counts. A later analysis computed generation probabilities with a VDJ recombination model fitted to out-of-frame rearrangements, and checked the results against IGoR. Hypergeometric tests were used in a later analysis to score TCR-TCR, TCR-HLA and TCR-CMV co-occurrence, with a repertoire-size bias correction applied to the TCR pairs. False discovery rates were estimated in a later analysis by permuting HLA or CMV assignments 20 times. A later analysis grouped co-occurring TCRs with DBSCAN, adding TCRdist sequence similarity when clustering within HLA-allele-positive subsets. Repertoires with fewer than 30,000 or more than 120,000 public chains were left out of co-occurrence clustering, as were five repertoires with anomalous nucleotide sharing. The immuneACCESS repertoire file appears here via TCRdb, limited to in-frame rearrangements. These files lack a portion of the clones; in checked studies, under half of the deficit traces to unresolved V genes, and the cause of the others is not known. V, J and clone size reflect that table, while D and trimming were determined from the DNA. The sample data list 110,000 or so clones, and 65% to 75% of these were observed just once. The top ten clonotypes cover 4.2% of the sample.

What was sequenced was PBMCs. This clonotype was sampled from a woman aged 35 to 49 in good health and CMV-seropositive. The chain couples TRBV12-5 to TRBJ1-3; TRBD1 matches 7 bases in the middle. The nucleotide sequence reads TGTGCTAGTGGTTTGGGGGTGGAGGGGGCAACCTCTGGAAACACCATATATTTT. Translated, it reads CASGLGVEGATSGNTIYF.